Following are 2 T cell receptor beta chains from one sample sequenced in a study of shared clonotypes between healthy human individuals. TCRdb's table, derived via immunoSEQ multiplex PCR, lists solely in-frame clones and lacks some. Counted here are 650,000 to 750,000 clones, about two thirds occurring once; the ten biggest clones make up 1.8%. The sample consisted of memory CD4+ T cells sorted from blood. Documented subset: CD45RA-negative fraction. Receptors originate from a woman in her thirties in good health.

CDR3 in amino acids: CASSRLNGASGANVLTF. In nucleotides, the CDR3 is TGTGCCAGCTCACGGCTAAACGGGGCCTCTGGGGCCAACGTCCTGACTTTC. The chain has TRBV18 and TRBJ2-6, with D possibly being TRBD1 or TRBD2 (5 bases each). V was pared by 4 bases and J by 0 bases, with 13 bases between. This CDR3 comprises 17 residues. CDR1 and CDR2 (germline): KGHSH, LQKENI.

The chain combines TRBV7-9 with TRBJ2-2; 14 bases map to TRBD2. The CDR3 is 15 residues long. The trim removed 6 bases at V and 12 bases at J, leaving 9 bases unmatched. Per germline, CDR1 SEHNR and CDR2 FQNEAQ (reference sequence). The CDR3 sequence is CASRSGLAGDPKLFF. The CDR3 nucleotides are TGTGCCAGCAGATCGGGACTAGCGGGAGACCCAAAGCTGTTTTTT.